This T cell receptor beta chain was documented in a study of blood T cell repertoires in COVID-19. In the authors' methods: Amplifying reference gene primers gave estimates of nucleated cell counts. The protocol was immunoSEQ multiplex PCR, while the TCRdb copy is restricted to in-frame clones and leaves out a portion. V and J calls and clone size come straight from that table; D and trimming were deduced from the DNA. The sample records fewer than 250,000 clones, 75% to 90% being singletons. V gave up 6 bases and J gave up 2 bases; unmatched junction bases: 10. This CDR3 contains 16 residues. Germline assignment: CDR1 MNHNY and CDR2 SVGAGI (reference sequence).

Sequencing was performed on PBMCs or T cells enriched from blood (not recorded which). The V gene is TRBV6-6, the J gene TRBJ2-5; TRBD2 matches 9 bases. The TCR was taken from a man in his fifties or sixties who had been exposed to COVID-19. In nucleotides, the CDR3 is TGTGCCAGCAGGCATCCGGGACTAGCCCGACAAGAGACCCAGTACTTC. Translated, it gives CASRHPGLARQETQYF.